This T cell receptor (beta chain) comes out of a study of regulatory T cells in long-lasting Graves disease. Losses at the gene ends were 1 base for V and 9 bases for J; bases not matched to a gene: 14. Germline CDR1 is LGHDT and CDR2 is YNNKEL (reference sequence). This CDR3 is built from 17 residues. The time point here: newly diagnosed GD, antithyroid drugs for less than 3 months. The TCR library was prepared using RNA isolated from PBMCs. This clonotype was observed at least ten times. CDR3-region Arm-PCR and iRepertoire HTBI primers produced the TCR beta libraries. A single record per CDR3 protein comes from TCRdb applying MiXCR to the multiplex PCR reads. Of a few hundred thousand distinct CDR3 sequences detected, 12% appear once; the ten largest clones hold about 19%. This same sample was also part of a study on T cells in Graves' hyperthyroidism and ophthalmopathy.

The source is a woman under 30 with Graves disease. V and J are TRBV3-1 and TRBJ1-5; 8 positions agree with TRBD1. The sequenced sample was peripheral blood mononuclear cells (PBMCs), obtained at new diagnosis, from a patient treated with antithyroid drugs. In DNA form, the CDR3 reads TGTGCCAGCAGCCAAGGGTTTGGACAGGGACCATCTCGGCCCCAGCATTTT. Protein product: CASSQGFGQGPSRPQHF.